The sequence of this TCR beta chain was determined in a study of blood T cell repertoires in COVID-19. Across the whole study: The study drew acute and convalescent COVID-19 samples from the United States, Italy and Spain. From T cells, B-cell-depleted T cells, or PBMCs came the material, which was cDNA or gDNA.

Trimming shortened V by 6 bases and J by 9 bases, and 21 bases separated the two germline ends. Germline loops: CDR1 SNHLY, CDR2 FYNNEI. This CDR3 region has 16 residues. The authors' processing: Nucleated cell counts were estimated from reference gene primer amplification. Using immunoSEQ multiplex PCR, the repertoire was profiled, and TCRdb retains in-frame clones only, with some absent. V and J calls and clone size are those listed in that table; D and trimming were worked out from the DNA. Altogether some 150,000 clones are present, around 81% being singletons, with the ten largest covering over 7%. This clone was seen many times.

The source of this sequence is a human donor in a cohort sampled during active COVID-19. The chain employs TRBV2 and TRBJ1-6; D may be TRBD1 (6 bases). What was sequenced was peripheral blood. CDR3 in amino acids: CASSKERGAPSSPLHF. The CDR3 DNA is TGTGCCAGCAGCAAAGAGCGGGGGGCCCCTTCTTCACCCCTCCACTTT. Variable domain in full (rest from reference TRBV2 and TRBJ1-6): EPEVTQTPSHQVTQMGQEVILRCVPISNHLYFYWYRQILGQKVEFLVSFYNNEISEKSEIFDDQFSVERPDGSNFTLKIRSTKLEDSAMYFCASSKERGAPSSPLHFGNGTRLTVT.